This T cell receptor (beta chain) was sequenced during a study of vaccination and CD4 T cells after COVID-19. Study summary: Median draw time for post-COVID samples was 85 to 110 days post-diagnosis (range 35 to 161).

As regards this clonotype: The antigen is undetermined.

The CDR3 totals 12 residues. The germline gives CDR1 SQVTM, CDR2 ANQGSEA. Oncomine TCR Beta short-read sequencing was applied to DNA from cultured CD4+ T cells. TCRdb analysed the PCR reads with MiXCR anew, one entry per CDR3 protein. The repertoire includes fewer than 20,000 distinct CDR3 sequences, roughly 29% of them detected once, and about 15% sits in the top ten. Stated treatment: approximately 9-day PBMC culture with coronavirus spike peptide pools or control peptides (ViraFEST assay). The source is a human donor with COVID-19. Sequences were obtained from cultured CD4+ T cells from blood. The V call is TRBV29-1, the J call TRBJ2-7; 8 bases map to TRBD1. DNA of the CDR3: TGCAGTGTCGACAGGGGCGGTTACGAGCAGTACTTC. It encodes CSVDRGGYEQYF.